Below are 14 T cell receptor beta chains sequenced from a single sample in a study of blood T cells in healthy people across ages. PCR was performed a second time for about 7 to 11 cycles using a sample-barcoded 5' primer and a J-beta primer mix. TCRdb used MiXCR to reprocess the 5' RACE reads, holding one entry per CDR3 protein. In the table there are some 1.4 million distinct CDR3 sequences, around 39% of which are singletons. The sample taken for sequencing was blood. The receptors stem from a woman younger than 35 in good health.

This clonotype turned up a few times. The DNA of the CDR3 is TGTGCCAGCTCACCACCGATTATGAACACTGAAGCTTTCTTT. The encoded protein is CASSPPIMNTEAFF. The rearrangement joins TRBV18 to TRBJ1-1; D unresolved. Germline CDR1 reads KGHSH; CDR2 reads LQKENI. Trimming stripped 0 bases from V and 0 bases from J, with 5 bases between. The CDR3 sequence is 14 residues long.

The chain carries TRBV9 and TRBJ2-5; D is perhaps TRBD2 (5 bases). The germline V gene encodes CDR1 SGDLS and CDR2 YYNGEE. V lost 0 bases to trimming and J lost 1 base, with 10 bases between them. The CDR3 length is 15 residues. CDR3 region: CASSVGTVGQETQYF. CDR3 in DNA: TGTGCCAGCAGCGTAGGGACTGTCGGCCAAGAGACCCAGTACTTC. The full variable domain, rest sourced from reference TRBV9 and TRBJ2-5, is DSGVTQTPKHLITATGQRVTLRCSPRSGDLSVYWYQQSLDQGLQFLIQYYNGEERAKGNILERFSAQQFPDLHSELNLSSLELGDSALYFCASSVGTVGQETQYFGPGTRLLVL.

The CDR3: CAWRAANYYGYTF. CDR3 nucleotides: TGTGCCTGGAGGGCCGCCAACTACTATGGCTACACCTTC. This rearrangement joins TRBV30 to TRBJ1-2; the D is unclear. Germline V lookup: CDR1 GTSNPN, CDR2 SVGIG (reference sequence). V was clipped by 3 bases and J by 3 bases, with 11 bases between them. The CDR3 extends over 13 amino acids.

The chain uses TRBV7-6 and TRBJ2-7; TRBD2 agrees at 7 bases. The V and J ends lost 3 bases and 0 bases, in that order; junction bases with no gene match: 5. The CDR3 totals 15 residues. The germline CDR1 and CDR2 sequences are SGHVS and FNYEAQ. This chain's CDR3 is CASSLAPGGSYEQYF. CDR3 in DNA: TGTGCCAGCAGCTTGGCCCCGGGGGGCTCCTACGAGCAGTACTTC.

The chain is built from TRBV12-3 or TRBV12-4 and TRBJ2-3; D is unclear. The V gene lost 3 bases and the J gene lost 6 bases, with 10 bases spanning the gap. The CDR3 spans 13 residues. The DNA of the CDR3 is TGTGCCAGCAGTTTTGGCGGTTTGGATACGCAGTATTTT. Translation gives CASSFGGLDTQYF.

In its sample, this clonotype was seen a few times. V and J are TRBV4-2 and TRBJ1-5; possible D gene TRBD1, 6 bases. This CDR3 is 17 amino acids long. The germline CDR1 and CDR2 sequences are LGHNA and YNFKEQ. V was trimmed by 4 bases and J by 1 base, leaving 17 bases between them. CDR3 loop: CASSLSGGPLSNQPQHF. DNA of the CDR3: TGTGCCAGCAGCCTAAGCGGGGGCCCCCTGAGCAATCAGCCCCAGCATTTT.

The rearrangement uses TRBV4-1 and TRBJ1-1, with D perhaps TRBD1 (5 bases). Germline V lookup: CDR1 MGHRA, CDR2 YSYEKL. Trimming took 3 bases from V and 1 from J, leaving 12 bases between them. The CDR3 is 15 amino acids. Here the CDR3 reads CASSQAGAENTEAFF. Here the CDR3 DNA reads TGCGCCAGCAGCCAGGCCGGGGCAGAGAACACTGAAGCTTTCTTT.

This chain links TRBV27 with TRBJ2-1, with TRBD2 matching over 7 bases. Germline V gives CDR1 MNHEY, CDR2 SMNVEV (reference sequence). V shed 8 bases and J 7 bases; nucleotides not matched to a gene: 11. The CDR3 contains 14 residues. CDR3 sequence: CASVSAGSGNEQFF. The CDR3 coding sequence is TGTGCCAGCGTCTCAGCGGGGTCAGGGAATGAGCAGTTCTTC.

The chain couples TRBV4-1 to TRBJ2-5; D is unresolved. CDR3 length: 17 residues. The germline V gene encodes CDR1 MGHRA and CDR2 YSYEKL. V lost 3 bases, J lost 2 bases, and 19 bases lay in between. The CDR3 loop reads CASSQPWLRHRQETQYF. The CDR3 DNA sequence: TGCGCCAGCAGCCAGCCGTGGTTGAGACATAGACAAGAGACCCAGTACTTC.

The chain links TRBV12-3 or TRBV12-4 to TRBJ2-1; TRBD2 aligns across 8 bases. The trim removed 8 bases at V and 5 bases at J, leaving 5 bases unmatched. This CDR3 has 13 residues. In nucleotides, the CDR3 is TGTGCCAGCGGTTCCGGGGGGGACAATGAGCAGTTCTTC. It encodes CASGSGGDNEQFF.

DNA for the CDR3: TGTGCCAGCAGCCGCCAGAGCGGGGGGGCCTACAATGAGCAGTTCTTC. This sequence encodes CASSRQSGGAYNEQFF. The V gene is TRBV12-3 or TRBV12-4, the J gene TRBJ2-1, with 10 bases matching TRBD2. The CDR3 length is 16 residues. With 6 bases clipped from V and 2 bases from J, the junction kept 7 bases outside the gene matches.

This chain joins TRBV2 and TRBJ2-1; TRBD1 matches 9 bases. Trimming removed 5 bases from V and 7 bases from J; junction bases left unmatched: 9. The CDR3 runs 15 residues. CDR1 is SNHLY and CDR2 is FYNNEI in the germline V gene. The CDR3 sequence: CASSPDRGMENEQFF. The CDR3 coding sequence is TGTGCCAGCAGTCCGGACAGGGGTATGGAGAATGAGCAGTTCTTC.

The chain uses TRBV20-1 and TRBJ1-4; D is possibly TRBD1 (5 bases). The germline gives CDR1 DFQATT, CDR2 SNEGSKA (reference sequence). This CDR3 has 13 amino acids. Trimming took off 3 bases at V and 6 bases at J, with 11 bases between the two ends. The CDR3 spells CSASWGEDEKLFF. CDR3 in DNA: TGCAGTGCTAGTTGGGGGGAGGATGAAAAACTGTTTTTT.

The chain couples TRBV6-5 to TRBJ2-4, with a weak D call TRBD2 (6 bases). The CDR3 runs 17 residues. Germline-derived CDR1 and CDR2 are MNHEY and SVGAGI. Trimming cost V 3 bases and J 0 bases, with 15 bases left between them. In DNA form, the CDR3 reads TGTGCCAGCAGTTATTTTCCGAAGGGACTAGCCAAAAACATTCAGTACTTC. Translated, it gives CASSYFPKGLAKNIQYF.